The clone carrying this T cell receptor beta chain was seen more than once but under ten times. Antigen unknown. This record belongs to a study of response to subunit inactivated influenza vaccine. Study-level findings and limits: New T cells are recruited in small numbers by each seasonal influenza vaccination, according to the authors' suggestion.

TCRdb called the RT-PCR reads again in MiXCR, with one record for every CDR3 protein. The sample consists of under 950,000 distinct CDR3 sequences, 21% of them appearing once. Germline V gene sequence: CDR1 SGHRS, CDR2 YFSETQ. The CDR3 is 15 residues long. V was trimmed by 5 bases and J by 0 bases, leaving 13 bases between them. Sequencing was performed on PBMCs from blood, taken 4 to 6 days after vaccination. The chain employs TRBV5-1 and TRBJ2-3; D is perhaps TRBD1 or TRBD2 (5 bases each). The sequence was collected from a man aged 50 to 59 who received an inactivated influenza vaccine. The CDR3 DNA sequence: TGCGCCAGCAGTTCCATAGGGACGAGCACAGATACGCAGTATTTT. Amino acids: CASSSIGTSTDTQYF.